A selection of T cell receptor beta chains follows, all from one sample in a study of blood T cells in healthy people across ages. TCRdb re-called the 5' RACE reads with MiXCR, one entry per CDR3 protein. Altogether some 920,000 distinct CDR3 sequences are present, roughly 51% being singletons, with the ten largest covering over 20%. Input material: blood. The origin of the receptors is a woman aged 55-69 years in good health. The CDR3 runs from the conserved cysteine through the conserved F or W. Fields, in order: J gene, D gene, clone size, V gene, CDR3 protein, CDR3 DNA. D genes are given only for firm matches. Clone sizes are given selectively: once, few, many, or a class where the clone is expanded.

>TRBJ1-2|TRBD1|-|TRBV7-2
CASSLAGTDVYGYTF
TGTGCCAGCAGCCTAGCCGGGACAGATGTATATGGCTACACCTTC
>TRBJ2-5|TRBD2|few|TRBV5-1
CASSSDPSGRRFMETQYF
TGCGCCAGCAGTTCGGACCCCAGCGGGAGGCGCTTCATGGAGACCCAGTACTTC
>TRBJ2-7|-|-|TRBV12-3/TRBV12-4
CASSFGDIAYEQYF
TGTGCCAGCAGTTTTGGGGATATCGCCTACGAGCAGTACTTC
>TRBJ2-7|TRBD1|-|TRBV7-9
CASSGQGARYEQYF
TGTGCCAGCAGCGGACAGGGGGCCCGCTACGAGCAGTACTTC
>TRBJ2-7|-|-|TRBV4-3
CASSPGIQSSYEQYF
TGCGCCAGCAGCCCCGGAATCCAAAGCTCCTACGAGCAGTACTTC
>TRBJ2-7|TRBD1|-|TRBV5-6
CASSLSDRGKTYEQYF
TGTGCCAGCAGCTTGTCCGACAGGGGGAAAACCTACGAGCAGTACTTC
>TRBJ2-6|TRBD2|-|TRBV7-2
CASSLVPGLLSSGANVLTF
TGTGCCAGCAGCTTAGTTCCGGGACTACTAAGCTCTGGGGCCAACGTCCTGACTTTC
>TRBJ1-1|-|-|TRBV27
CASNSGLMNTEAFF
TGTGCCAGCAACTCAGGGTTGATGAACACTGAAGCTTTCTTT
>TRBJ2-5|-|few|TRBV27
CASKPSGRETQYF
TGTGCCAGCAAACCGTCGGGTCGCGAGACCCAGTACTTC
>TRBJ2-2|TRBD2|-|TRBV4-2
CASSPTSGSSVGELFF
TGTGCCAGCAGCCCCACTAGCGGGAGTTCAGTCGGGGAGCTGTTTTTT
>TRBJ2-1|-|-|TRBV20-1
CSAPPALGTNNEQFF
TGCAGTGCTCCTCCGGCCTTGGGGACAAACAATGAGCAGTTCTTC
>TRBJ2-2|TRBD1|-|TRBV25-1
CASSGRTGNTGELFF
TGTGCCAGCAGTGGTAGGACAGGGAACACCGGGGAGCTGTTTTTT
>TRBJ1-1|-|few|TRBV4-3
CASSQNGGLSTNTEAFF
TGCGCCAGCAGCCAAAATGGGGGCCTGAGCACGAACACTGAAGCTTTCTTT
>TRBJ2-4|TRBD1|-|TRBV6-1
CASSEPFRQGPREQYF
TGTGCCAGCAGCGAACCTTTTCGACAGGGTCCTAGGGAGCAGTACTTC
>TRBJ2-7|-|-|TRBV6-2/TRBV6-3
CASSYSIAEQYF
TGTGCCAGCAGTTACTCGATTGCCGAGCAGTACTTC
>TRBJ2-1|TRBD1|-|TRBV4-1
CASSQDLPTGGFYNEQFF
TGCGCCAGCAGCCAAGATCTGCCGACAGGGGGTTTTTACAATGAGCAGTTCTTC
>TRBJ2-1|-|few|TRBV5-6
CASSLTNNEQFF
TGTGCCAGCAGCTTAACAAACAATGAGCAGTTCTTC
>TRBJ2-6|TRBD1|few|TRBV29-1
CSVTGQGLSSGANVLTF
TGCAGCGTCACGGGACAGGGCCTCAGCTCTGGGGCCAACGTCCTGACTTTC
>TRBJ2-7|TRBD2|many|TRBV13
CASSLGREAPSYEQYF
TGTGCCAGCAGCTTAGGTCGGGAGGCTCCATCCTACGAGCAGTACTTC
>TRBJ2-6|-|-|TRBV6-1
CASRFTGSGANVLTF
TGTGCCAGCAGATTTACAGGGTCGGGGGCCAACGTCCTGACTTTC
>TRBJ2-3|-|-|TRBV6-5
CASSYSRPRTTDTQYF
TGTGCCAGCAGTTACTCGAGACCTAGGACCACAGATACGCAGTATTTT
>TRBJ2-7|TRBD1|-|TRBV3-1
CASSQRITGGYEQYF
TGTGCCAGCAGCCAACGGATAACAGGGGGCTACGAGCAGTACTTC
>TRBJ2-7|-|-|TRBV20-1
CSARDSWTYEQYF
TGCAGTGCTAGAGACAGCTGGACCTACGAGCAGTACTTC
>TRBJ2-1|TRBD1|-|TRBV20-1
CSVGDRGRVNEQFF
TGCAGTGTCGGGGACAGGGGCCGGGTAAATGAGCAGTTCTTC
>TRBJ1-2|TRBD1|-|TRBV20-1
CSAPDRGHIGYGYTF
TGCAGTGCCCCGGACAGGGGGCACATAGGCTATGGCTACACCTTC
>TRBJ2-1|TRBD2|-|TRBV5-1
CASSLALAGAHEQFF
TGCGCCAGCAGCTTGGCCCTAGCGGGAGCGCATGAGCAGTTCTTC
>TRBJ2-1|TRBD2|-|TRBV2
CASSVRGFSPDEQFF
TGTGCCAGCAGTGTGCGGGGGTTTTCACCCGATGAGCAGTTCTTC
>TRBJ2-5|-|few|TRBV11-2
CASSLWTMGETQYF
TGTGCCAGCAGCCTATGGACAATGGGGGAGACCCAGTACTTC
>TRBJ2-7|-|-|TRBV6-5
CASTPRQGAPYEQYF
TGTGCCAGCACTCCGAGGCAGGGTGCTCCCTACGAGCAGTACTTC
>TRBJ2-3|-|-|TRBV11-2
CASSFGTFTDTQYF
TGTGCCAGCAGCTTTGGGACTTTCACAGATACGCAGTATTTT
>TRBJ1-5|-|few|TRBV25-1
CASAGGGGHQPQHF
TGTGCCAGCGCCGGAGGAGGGGGTCATCAGCCCCAGCATTTT
>TRBJ1-5|-|-|TRBV7-9
CASSLVTDLAGNQPQHF
TGTGCCAGCAGCTTGGTGACAGACTTGGCGGGCAATCAGCCCCAGCATTTT
>TRBJ2-5|-|-|TRBV7-8
CASRIHRWRLEETQYF
TGTGCCAGCAGAATTCATCGATGGCGCCTAGAGGAGACCCAGTACTTC
>TRBJ2-7|-|once|TRBV28
CASSLYVSLKLSYEQYF
TGTGCCAGCAGTTTATATGTATCGTTAAAGTTATCCTACGAGCAGTACTTC
>TRBJ2-7|TRBD1|few|TRBV25-1
CASSESLTGAYEQYF
TGTGCCAGCAGTGAATCTTTGACAGGGGCCTACGAGCAGTACTTC
>TRBJ2-3|TRBD2|-|TRBV5-1
CASSQMGGSVDTQYF
TGCGCCAGCAGCCAGATGGGCGGGAGCGTAGATACGCAGTATTTT
>TRBJ1-5|-|-|TRBV9
CASSVGVYSNQPQHF
TGTGCCAGCAGCGTAGGCGTTTATAGCAATCAGCCCCAGCATTTT
>TRBJ2-7|TRBD2|-|TRBV28
CASSSPATSGSSYEQYF
TGTGCCAGCAGTTCCCCGGCTACTAGCGGGAGCTCCTACGAGCAGTACTTC
>TRBJ2-5|TRBD2|-|TRBV20-1
CSAMREGFEQYF
TGCAGTGCTATGCGGGAGGGTTTTGAGCAGTACTTC
>TRBJ2-7|TRBD2|few|TRBV5-1
CASSLSPSGRAELYEQYF
TGCGCCAGCAGCTTGAGTCCTAGCGGGAGGGCTGAACTTTACGAGCAGTACTTC
>TRBJ2-3|TRBD2|few|TRBV20-1
CSAPRLARGPTDTQYF
TGCAGTGCACCTCGACTAGCGCGGGGGCCCACAGATACGCAGTATTTT
>TRBJ1-6|-|-|TRBV10-2
CASSATSYNSPLHF
TGCGCCAGCAGTGCGACCTCCTATAATTCACCCCTCCACTTT
>TRBJ2-5|-|-|TRBV20-1
CSARWDGQETQYF
TGCAGTGCTAGATGGGACGGTCAAGAGACCCAGTACTTC
>TRBJ2-7|TRBD1|few|TRBV10-3
CAISAGQGSYEQYF
TGTGCCATCAGTGCGGGACAGGGTTCCTACGAGCAGTACTTC
>TRBJ2-7|TRBD1|few|TRBV27
CASSTSLTGGLGAQYF
TGTGCCAGCAGTACCTCCCTGACAGGGGGCTTAGGGGCCCAGTACTTC
>TRBJ2-3|-|once|TRBV27
CASSLPGPADTQYF
TGTGCCAGCAGTTTACCAGGTCCCGCAGATACGCAGTATTTT
>TRBJ1-2|-|-|TRBV7-2
CASSPRDRRIYGYTF
TGTGCCAGCAGCCCCAGAGACAGACGGATCTATGGCTACACCTTC
>TRBJ2-6|TRBD1|-|TRBV2
CASSGQGMVSGANVLTF
TGTGCCAGCAGTGGACAGGGGATGGTCTCTGGGGCCAACGTCCTGACTTTC
>TRBJ1-4|TRBD1|-|TRBV3-1
CASNQFPGQGTNEKLFF
TGTGCCAGCAACCAGTTCCCGGGACAGGGGACTAATGAAAAACTGTTTTTT
>TRBJ2-1|-|-|TRBV6-5
CASSYSAGWNEQFF
TGTGCCAGCAGTTACTCTGCCGGGTGGAATGAGCAGTTCTTC
>TRBJ2-5|-|-|TRBV6-6
CASSYPDRGETQYF
TGTGCCAGCAGTTACCCGGACAGAGGAGAGACCCAGTACTTC